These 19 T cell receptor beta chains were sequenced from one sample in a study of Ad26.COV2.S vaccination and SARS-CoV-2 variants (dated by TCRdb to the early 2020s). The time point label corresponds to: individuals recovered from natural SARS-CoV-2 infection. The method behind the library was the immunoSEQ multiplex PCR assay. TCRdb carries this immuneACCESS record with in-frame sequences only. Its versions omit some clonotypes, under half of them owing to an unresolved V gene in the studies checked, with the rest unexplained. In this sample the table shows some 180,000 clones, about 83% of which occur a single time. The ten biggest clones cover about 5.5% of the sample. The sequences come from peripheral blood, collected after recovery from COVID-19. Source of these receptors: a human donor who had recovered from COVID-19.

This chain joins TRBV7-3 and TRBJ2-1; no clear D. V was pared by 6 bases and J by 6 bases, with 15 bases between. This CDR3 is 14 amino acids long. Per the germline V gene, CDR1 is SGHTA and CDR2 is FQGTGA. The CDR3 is CASSPAPSSNEQFF. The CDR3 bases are TGTGCCAGCAGTCCGGCCCCTTCTAGCAATGAGCAGTTCTTC.

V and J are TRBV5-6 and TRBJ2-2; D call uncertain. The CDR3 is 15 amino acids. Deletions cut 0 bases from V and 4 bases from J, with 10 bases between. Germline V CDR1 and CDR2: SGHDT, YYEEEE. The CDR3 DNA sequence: TGTGCCAGCAGCTTGGGGCCAGCAAGCACCGGGGAGCTGTTTTTT. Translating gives CASSLGPASTGELFF.

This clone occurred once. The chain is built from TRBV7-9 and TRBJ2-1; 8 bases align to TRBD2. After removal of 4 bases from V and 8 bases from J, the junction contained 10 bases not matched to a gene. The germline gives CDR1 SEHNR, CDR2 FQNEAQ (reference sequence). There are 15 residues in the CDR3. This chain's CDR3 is CASSYGTSTLDEQFF. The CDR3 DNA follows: TGTGCCAGCAGCTACGGGACTAGTACTTTGGATGAGCAGTTCTTC.

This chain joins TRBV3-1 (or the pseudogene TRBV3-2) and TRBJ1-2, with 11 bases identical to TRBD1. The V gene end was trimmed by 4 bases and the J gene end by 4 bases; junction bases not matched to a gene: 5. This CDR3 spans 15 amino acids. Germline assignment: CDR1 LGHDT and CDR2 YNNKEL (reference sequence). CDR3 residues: CASSPGTGGGYGYTF. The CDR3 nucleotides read TGTGCCAGCAGCCCCGGGACAGGGGGTGGCTATGGCTACACCTTC.

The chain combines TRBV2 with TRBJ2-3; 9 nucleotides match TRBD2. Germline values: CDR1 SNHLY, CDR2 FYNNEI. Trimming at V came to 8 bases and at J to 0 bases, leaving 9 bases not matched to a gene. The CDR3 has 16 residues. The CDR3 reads CASGTRTSASTDTQYF. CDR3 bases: TGTGCCAGCGGTACTCGGACTAGCGCTAGCACAGATACGCAGTATTTT. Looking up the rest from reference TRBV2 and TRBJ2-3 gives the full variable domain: EPEVTQTPSHQVTQMGQEVILRCVPISNHLYFYWYRQILGQKVEFLVSFYNNEISEKSEIFDDQFSVERPDGSNFTLKIRSTKLEDSAMYFCASGTRTSASTDTQYFGPGTRLTVL.

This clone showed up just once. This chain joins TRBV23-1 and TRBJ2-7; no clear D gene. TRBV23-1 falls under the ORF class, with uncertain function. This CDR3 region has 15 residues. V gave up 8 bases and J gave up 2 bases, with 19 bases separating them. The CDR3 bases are TGCGCCAGCGTTCCGACACCCCTACGTACCTACGAGCAGTACTTC. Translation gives CASVPTPLRTYEQYF.

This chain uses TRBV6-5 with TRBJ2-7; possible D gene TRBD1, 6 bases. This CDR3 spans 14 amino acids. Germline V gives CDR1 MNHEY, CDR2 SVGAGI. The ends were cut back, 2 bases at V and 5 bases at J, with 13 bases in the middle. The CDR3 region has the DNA TGTGCCAGCAGTTACGGCAGGGGTAGCCACGAGCAGTACTTC. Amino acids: CASSYGRGSHEQYF.

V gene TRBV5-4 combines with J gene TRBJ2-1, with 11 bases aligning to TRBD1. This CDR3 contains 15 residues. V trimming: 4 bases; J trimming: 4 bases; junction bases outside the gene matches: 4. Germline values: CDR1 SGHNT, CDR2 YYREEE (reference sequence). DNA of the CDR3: TGTGCCAGCAGCATGGACAGGGGGCCTTACAATGAGCAGTTCTTC. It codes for CASSMDRGPYNEQFF.

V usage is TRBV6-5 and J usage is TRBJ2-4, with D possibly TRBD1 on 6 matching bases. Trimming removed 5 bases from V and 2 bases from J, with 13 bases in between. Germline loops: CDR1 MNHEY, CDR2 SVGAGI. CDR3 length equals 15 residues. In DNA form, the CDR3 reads TGTGCCAGCAGTACAGAGGGACACACCAAAAACATTCAGTACTTC. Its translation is CASSTEGHTKNIQYF.

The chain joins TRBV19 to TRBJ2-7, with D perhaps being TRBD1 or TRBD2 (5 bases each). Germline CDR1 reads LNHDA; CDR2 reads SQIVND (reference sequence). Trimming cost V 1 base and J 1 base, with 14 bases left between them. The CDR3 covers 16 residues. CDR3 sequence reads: CASSIASGTYSYEQYF. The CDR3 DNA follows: TGTGCCAGTAGTATAGCTTCGGGGACGTATTCCTACGAGCAGTACTTC.

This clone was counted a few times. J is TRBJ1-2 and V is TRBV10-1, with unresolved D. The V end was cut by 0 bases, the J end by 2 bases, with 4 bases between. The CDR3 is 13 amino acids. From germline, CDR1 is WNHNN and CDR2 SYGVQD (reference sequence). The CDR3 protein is CASSESGNYGYTF. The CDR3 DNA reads TGCGCCAGCAGTGAGTCTGGGAACTATGGCTACACCTTC.

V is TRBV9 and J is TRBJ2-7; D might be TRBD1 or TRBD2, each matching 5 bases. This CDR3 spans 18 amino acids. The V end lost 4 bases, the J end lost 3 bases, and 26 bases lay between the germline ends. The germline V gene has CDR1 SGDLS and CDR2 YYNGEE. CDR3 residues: CASSPRGLTSHALYEQYF. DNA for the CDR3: TGTGCCAGCAGCCCTCGGGGCCTGACTTCTCACGCTCTCTACGAGCAGTACTTC.

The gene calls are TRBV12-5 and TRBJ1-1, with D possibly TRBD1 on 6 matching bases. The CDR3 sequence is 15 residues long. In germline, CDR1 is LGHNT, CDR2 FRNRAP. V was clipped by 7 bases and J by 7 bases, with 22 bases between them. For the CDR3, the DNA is TGTGCTAGTGCCCCTAACGGGGGGCCCAGCGGTGAAGCTTTCTTT. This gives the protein CASAPNGGPSGEAFF.

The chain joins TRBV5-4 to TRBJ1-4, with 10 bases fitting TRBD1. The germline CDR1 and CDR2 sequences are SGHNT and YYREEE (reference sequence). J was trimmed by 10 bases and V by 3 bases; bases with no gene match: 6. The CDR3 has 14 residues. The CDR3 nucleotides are TGTGCCAGCAGCTCCCGGGACAGGGGTTCAAAACTGTTTTTT. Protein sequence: CASSSRDRGSKLFF. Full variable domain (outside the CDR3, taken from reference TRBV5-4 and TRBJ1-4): ETGVTQSPTHLIKTRGQQVTLRCSSQSGHNTVSWYQQALGQGPQFIFQYYREEENGRGNFPPRFSGLQFPNYSSELNVNALELDDSALYLCASSSRDRGSKLFFGSGTQLSVL.

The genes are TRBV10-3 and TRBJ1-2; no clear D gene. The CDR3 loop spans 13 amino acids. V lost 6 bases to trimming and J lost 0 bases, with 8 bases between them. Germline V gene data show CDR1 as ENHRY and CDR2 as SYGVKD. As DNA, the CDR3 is TGTGCCATCAGCGAAAGTACTAACTATGGCTACACCTTC. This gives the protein CAISESTNYGYTF.

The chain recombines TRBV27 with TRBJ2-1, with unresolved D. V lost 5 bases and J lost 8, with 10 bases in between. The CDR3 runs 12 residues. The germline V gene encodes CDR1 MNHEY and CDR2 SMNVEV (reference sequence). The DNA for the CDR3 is TGTGCCAGCAGTCCGGGTGGGGATGAGCAGTTCTTC. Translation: CASSPGGDEQFF.

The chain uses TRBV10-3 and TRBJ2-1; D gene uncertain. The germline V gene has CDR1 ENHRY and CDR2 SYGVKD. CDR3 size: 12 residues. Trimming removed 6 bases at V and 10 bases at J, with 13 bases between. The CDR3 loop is CAIRVDSNEQFF. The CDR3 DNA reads TGTGCCATCAGGGTTGACTCCAACGAGCAGTTCTTC.

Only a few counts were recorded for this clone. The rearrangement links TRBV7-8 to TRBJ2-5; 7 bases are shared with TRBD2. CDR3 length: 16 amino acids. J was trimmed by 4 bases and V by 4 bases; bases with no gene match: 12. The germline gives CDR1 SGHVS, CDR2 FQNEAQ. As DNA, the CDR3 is TGTGCCAGCAGCTCGACCTCTGGGGGAGGGTTAGAGACCCAGTACTTC. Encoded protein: CASSSTSGGGLETQYF.

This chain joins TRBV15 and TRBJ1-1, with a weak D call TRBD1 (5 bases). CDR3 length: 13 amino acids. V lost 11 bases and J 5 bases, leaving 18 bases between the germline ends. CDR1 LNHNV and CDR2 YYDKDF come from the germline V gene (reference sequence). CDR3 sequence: CASSDGGRTEAFF. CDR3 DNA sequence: TGTGCCTCAAGCGATGGGGGGAGGACTGAAGCTTTCTTT.